Following are 30 T cell receptor beta chains from one sample sequenced in a study of T cells of healthy individuals. In TCRdb, the 5' RACE reads were re-called with MiXCR into one record per CDR3 protein. The profile shows about 96,000 distinct CDR3 sequences, about 16% of them singletons. The receptors shown here come from a human donor in good health.

This clonotype has just a few counts. CDR3 sequence: CSAVEGYNEQFF. The DNA for the CDR3 is TGCAGTGCGGTAGAAGGCTACAATGAGCAGTTCTTC. The chain recombines TRBV20-1 with TRBJ2-1; D unclear. Germline values: CDR1 DFQATT, CDR2 SNEGSKA (reference sequence). The CDR3 extends over 12 amino acids. V gave up 6 bases and J gave up 3 bases, with 9 bases separating them.

This clonotype was found many times. The chain is built from TRBV11-2 and TRBJ2-1; 9 bases line up with TRBD2. The J segment lost 5 bases and the V segment lost 2 bases, leaving 4 bases of the junction unmatched. CDR3 length: 15 residues. CDR1 is SGHAT and CDR2 is FQNNGV in the germline V gene. CDR3 sequence: CASSLLAGRNNEQFF. CDR3 nucleotides: TGTGCCAGCAGCTTACTAGCGGGGCGCAACAATGAGCAGTTCTTC.

This clonotype was detected only a few times. CDR3 DNA: TGCAGCGTTGACGGGGGACTCTCCTACAATGAGCAGTTCTTC. Translated: CSVDGGLSYNEQFF. This chain connects TRBV29-1 to TRBJ2-1; tentative D call: TRBD2 (6 bases). This CDR3 has 14 residues. Trimming stripped 3 bases from V and 0 bases from J, with 9 bases between. CDR1 SQVTM and CDR2 ANQGSEA come from the germline V gene.

This clonotype was found a few times. V and J are TRBV6-2 or TRBV6-3 and TRBJ1-4; weak D call: TRBD1 (5 bases). From germline, CDR1 is MNHEY and CDR2 SVGEGT. The germline V and J ends were trimmed by 6 bases and 0 bases, with 14 bases remaining between them. This CDR3 region has 16 residues. Written as DNA, the CDR3 is TGTGCCAGCAGGCCGGGACGCCTATCAACTAATGAAAAACTGTTTTTT. Amino acids: CASRPGRLSTNEKLFF.

This chain joins TRBV20-1 and TRBJ1-2; D is perhaps TRBD1 (6 bases). The CDR3 consists of 12 residues. From germline, CDR1 is DFQATT and CDR2 SNEGSKA (reference sequence). V lost 6 bases, J lost 5 bases, and 13 bases lay in between. This CDR3 reads CSARTARYGYTF. CDR3 DNA: TGCAGTGCCAGGACAGCCCGGTATGGCTACACCTTC.

There are many counts of this clonotype. The rearrangement links TRBV28 to TRBJ2-5; weak D call: TRBD2 (5 bases). Trimming removed 6 bases from V and 0 bases from J, with 11 bases in between. The V gene's germline CDR1 is MDHEN and CDR2 SYDVKM. This CDR3 has 14 amino acids. This chain's CDR3 is CASSRTSYQETQYF. CDR3 DNA sequence: TGTGCCAGCAGCCGGACTTCGTACCAAGAGACCCAGTACTTC.

This clonotype was counted a few times. CDR3 nucleotide sequence: TGTGCCACCAGCAGCCTTCCTGAGAACACTGAAGCTTTCTTT. It codes for CATSSLPENTEAFF. The chain carries TRBV15 and TRBJ1-1; no clear D. V was trimmed by 3 bases and J by 1 base, leaving 9 bases between them. CDR1 and CDR2 (germline): LNHNV, YYDKDF (reference sequence). The CDR3 has 14 amino acids.

This clonotype was observed a handful of times. The rearrangement uses TRBV7-2 and TRBJ2-1, with TRBD2 identical over 9 bases. After removal of 5 bases from V and 4 bases from J, the junction contained 3 bases not matched to a gene. Germline assignment: CDR1 SGHTA and CDR2 FQGNSA. This CDR3 comprises 14 residues. The CDR3 loop is CASSVSGGYNEQFF. CDR3 nucleotide sequence: TGTGCCAGCAGCGTTAGCGGGGGTTACAATGAGCAGTTCTTC.

This sequence joins TRBV6-2 or TRBV6-3 and TRBJ2-4, with D uncertain. V was pared by 1 base and J by 7 bases, with 14 bases between. This CDR3 contains 15 residues. Germline CDR1 is MNHEY and CDR2 is SVGEGT. The CDR3 DNA is TGTGCCAGCAGTTACTATCAGGCTCCCAGGAACATTCAGTACTTC. It translates to CASSYYQAPRNIQYF.

This chain links TRBV5-1 with TRBJ2-5; TRBD2 agrees at 7 bases. The CDR3 consists of 14 residues. The trim removed 0 bases at V and 7 bases at J, leaving 6 bases unmatched. The germline V gene encodes CDR1 SGHRS and CDR2 YFSETQ. DNA of the CDR3: TGCGCCAGCAGCTTGGCGTCCGGGGAGGGGACCCAGTACTTC. Its protein is CASSLASGEGTQYF.

This clonotype was recorded many times. V gene TRBV27 combines with J gene TRBJ1-2; no firm D call. The CDR3 spans 15 residues. V shed 0 bases and J shed 4 bases, with 12 bases lying between them. Germline V CDR1 and CDR2: MNHEY, SMNVEV (reference sequence). The CDR3 sequence: CASSLSLGSSYGYTF. DNA for the CDR3: TGTGCCAGCAGTTTATCTTTAGGTAGCAGCTATGGCTACACCTTC.

This chain uses TRBV7-2 with TRBJ1-2, with 7 bases aligning to TRBD1. The CDR3 spans 16 residues. Trimming at V came to 2 bases and at J to 4 bases, leaving 10 bases not matched to a gene. Germline V gene lookup returns CDR1 SGHTA and CDR2 FQGNSA. As DNA, the CDR3 is TGTGCCAGCAGCTTATCATGGCAGGGGGGACTCTATGGCTACACCTTC. Its translation is CASSLSWQGGLYGYTF.

The chain is built from TRBV7-3 and TRBJ2-2, with D perhaps TRBD1 (6 bases). Germline V CDR1 and CDR2: SGHTA, FQGTGA. The CDR3 length is 15 residues. Deletions cut 4 bases from V and 4 bases from J, with 13 bases between. The CDR3 coding sequence is TGTGCCAGCAGCTCCAAAACAGGGAGCACCGGGGAGCTGTTTTTT. Amino acids: CASSSKTGSTGELFF.

This clonotype was observed at least ten times. The rearrangement links TRBV6-5 to TRBJ1-6; no clear D. Between the trimmed V and J ends, which lost 5 bases and 0 bases, there was a span of 14 bases. The CDR3 consists of 17 residues. CDR1 and CDR2 (germline): MNHEY, SVGAGI. Here the CDR3 reads CASSPRARHSYNSPLHF. CDR3 nucleotides: TGTGCCAGCAGTCCCCGGGCCCGACACTCCTATAATTCACCCCTCCACTTT.

The rearrangement links TRBV2 to TRBJ2-2, with D perhaps matching TRBD1 (6 bases). Germline-derived CDR1 and CDR2 are SNHLY and FYNNEI. The CDR3 is 15 residues long. Trimming took off 7 bases at V and 4 bases at J, with 16 bases between the two ends. The CDR3, as DNA: TGTGCCAGCAACCCTGGGCAGGGGCTCACCGGGGAGCTGTTTTTT. Translation gives CASNPGQGLTGELFF.

This clonotype was recorded at least ten times. V gene TRBV14 combines with J gene TRBJ1-1; no reliable D call. V shed 0 bases and J shed 11 bases, with 10 bases lying between them. This CDR3 region has 12 residues. Germline values: CDR1 SGHDN, CDR2 FVKESK. CDR3 bases: TGTGCCAGCAGCCAAGACTCGTCCACGGCTTTCTTT. Its translation: CASSQDSSTAFF.

This clonotype was observed a handful of times. This sequence joins TRBV7-2 and TRBJ1-2; D remains ambiguous. Per germline, CDR1 SGHTA and CDR2 FQGNSA. The CDR3 covers 15 residues. V was cut by 1 base and J by 5 bases, with 14 bases left in between. CDR3 DNA: TGTGCCAGCAGCTTAGGTCCAGGCGTGGGGTATGGCTACACCTTC. It translates to CASSLGPGVGYGYTF.

This rearrangement joins TRBV6-5 to TRBJ1-4, with no clear D. Germline values: CDR1 MNHEY, CDR2 SVGAGI. The CDR3 is made up of 13 amino acids. Between the trimmed V and J ends, which lost 2 bases and 6 bases, there was a span of 7 bases. CDR3 residues: CASSYIADEKLFF. The DNA for the CDR3 is TGTGCCAGCAGTTACATCGCGGATGAAAAACTGTTTTTT.

J is TRBJ2-1 and V is TRBV28, with D possibly being TRBD1 (5 bases). Germline loops: CDR1 MDHEN, CDR2 SYDVKM. With 6 bases removed from V and 7 bases from J, the gap between germline ends came to 10 bases. This CDR3 region has 12 residues. DNA for the CDR3: TGTGCCAGCAGGGACGCAGGGAATGAGCAGTTCTTC. Translating gives CASRDAGNEQFF. The whole variable domain, remainder taken from reference TRBV28 and TRBJ2-1, is DVKVTQSSRYLVKRTGEKVFLECVQDMDHENMFWYRQDPGLGLRLIYFSYDVKMKEKGDIPEGYSVSREKKERFSLILESASTNQTSMYLCASRDAGNEQFFGPGTRLTVL.

The chain combines TRBV7-2 with TRBJ2-3; D is unclear. V lost 1 base to trimming and J lost 4 bases, with 9 bases between them. The germline V gene encodes CDR1 SGHTA and CDR2 FQGNSA. The length of the CDR3 is 14 residues. CDR3 nucleotide sequence: TGTGCCAGCAGCTTAGGGCCCGGGCCAGATACGCAGTATTTT. It yields the protein CASSLGPGPDTQYF.

A few counts support this clonotype. V usage is TRBV7-9 and J usage is TRBJ2-7, with TRBD1 identical over 7 bases. CDR3 length: 15 amino acids. The V segment lost 5 bases and the J segment 0 bases; nucleotides outside the gene matches: 7. Germline loops: CDR1 SEHNR, CDR2 FQNEAQ (reference sequence). In nucleotides, the CDR3 is TGTGCCAGCAGCGATTGGGACAGATTCTCCTACGAGCAGTACTTC. It codes for CASSDWDRFSYEQYF.

This clonotype has just a few counts. The rearrangement uses TRBV2 and TRBJ1-4; perhaps TRBD1 as D (5 bases). Trimming removed 7 bases from V and 5 bases from J, with 17 bases in between. Per germline, CDR1 SNHLY and CDR2 FYNNEI. CDR3 length: 15 amino acids. The CDR3 region has the DNA TGTGCCAGCATGTCCCGCAGGGAAAAGAATGAAAAACTGTTTTTT. Encoded protein: CASMSRREKNEKLFF. Filled out from reference TRBV2 and TRBJ1-4, the complete variable domain reads EPEVTQTPSHQVTQMGQEVILRCVPISNHLYFYWYRQILGQKVEFLVSFYNNEISEKSEIFDDQFSVERPDGSNFTLKIRSTKLEDSAMYFCASMSRREKNEKLFFGSGTQLSVL.

The chain links TRBV18 to TRBJ2-5; D possibly uses TRBD1 or TRBD2 (5 bases each). Looked up from germline, CDR1 is KGHSH and CDR2 is LQKENI. The V end was cut by 6 bases, the J end by 3 bases, with 17 bases between. There are 15 residues in the CDR3. CDR3 DNA sequence: TGTGCCAGCTCCTCCTGGCGAGGGGTAGAAGAGACCCAGTACTTC. Translating it yields CASSSWRGVEETQYF.

This clonotype was picked up many times. The chain has TRBV18 and TRBJ1-1; D gene uncertain. V was clipped by 1 base and J by 6 bases, with 3 bases between them. Germline CDR1 and CDR2: KGHSH and LQKENI. The CDR3 length is 11 residues. CDR3 in DNA: TGTGCCAGCTCACCACTATCTGAAGCTTTCTTT. This translates into CASSPLSEAFF.

This clonotype was picked up a small number of times. The rearrangement joins TRBV4-3 to TRBJ2-3, with D maybe TRBD1 (5 bases). The CDR3 is made up of 13 amino acids. The germline gives CDR1 LGHNA, CDR2 YSLEER. V dropped 5 bases and J dropped 5 bases, with 11 bases sitting between them. CDR3 bases: TGCGCCAGCAGCTACATCAGGGAAGATACGCAGTATTTT. Translated: CASSYIREDTQYF.

This clonotype has only a few counts. V and J are TRBV18 and TRBJ1-5, with 10 positions matching TRBD1. Germline CDR1 reads KGHSH; CDR2 reads LQKENI. The CDR3 runs to 15 residues. The ends lost 3 bases at V and 3 bases at J; junction bases unmatched: 2. The CDR3 DNA reads TGTGCCAGCTCACCGGACAGGGGGGTCAATCAGCCCCAGCATTTT. Translation: CASSPDRGVNQPQHF.

DNA for the CDR3: TGCAGCGGGGCCCAAGAGACCCAGTACTTC. Translated: CSGAQETQYF. The chain couples TRBV29-1 to TRBJ2-5; no definite D call. The V gene lost 7 bases and the J gene lost 1 base, with 4 bases spanning the gap. The CDR3 totals 10 residues. The germline V gene encodes CDR1 SQVTM and CDR2 ANQGSEA.

This clonotype was picked up a small number of times. V usage is TRBV20-1 and J usage is TRBJ2-5; 7 nucleotides align to TRBD2. CDR1 DFQATT and CDR2 SNEGSKA come from the germline V gene (reference sequence). The CDR3 is 19 residues long. Germline trimming cut 0 bases from V and 0 bases from J; bases unmatched to any gene: 16. The CDR3 reads CSARDGGSGTLWYQETQYF. CDR3 nucleotide sequence: TGCAGTGCTAGAGATGGGGGGAGCGGGACCCTCTGGTACCAAGAGACCCAGTACTTC.

The rearrangement uses TRBV12-3 or TRBV12-4 and TRBJ2-1; 8 bases are a match to TRBD2. The V segment lost 4 bases and the J segment 7 bases; nucleotides outside the gene matches: 6. The CDR3 spans 14 residues. This chain's CDR3 is CASSYRLASNEQFF. CDR3 bases: TGTGCCAGCAGTTACCGACTAGCGAGTAATGAGCAGTTCTTC.

This clonotype was picked up a small number of times. V usage is TRBV6-2 or TRBV6-3 and J usage is TRBJ2-1, with 14 bases aligning to TRBD2. The CDR3 spans 16 residues. Trimming cost V 4 bases and J 7 bases; bases outside gene matches: 6. Germline V gene lookup returns CDR1 MNHEY and CDR2 SVGEGT. For the CDR3, the DNA is TGTGCCAGCAGTTGGGGACTAGCGGGGGCACAAAATGAGCAGTTCTTC. Protein product: CASSWGLAGAQNEQFF.